This TCR beta chain was sequenced in a study of response to subunit inactivated influenza vaccine. This clonotype was counted only a few times. TCRdb re-derived calls from the RT-PCR reads in MiXCR, one entry per CDR3 protein. Of around 570,000 distinct CDR3 sequences in the sample, about 10% are singletons; the top ten hold approximately 11%. J lost 7 bases, V lost 6 bases, and 11 bases had no gene match. The CDR3 spans 15 residues. Germline V gives CDR1 SGHRS, CDR2 YFSETQ. These data also featured in a second study, about T cells expressing NK-cell markers. From that paper: 5'RACE template switching with UMIs produced the TCR beta cDNA. Sorted CD3+CD56-NKG2C+, CD3+CD56+NKG2C+ and CD3+CD56+NKG2C- T cells supplied the TCR beta repertoires. Sequencing covered eight donors, seven HCMV-seropositive and one seronegative. NKG2C+ dominant clonotypes from roughly 6 donors made up about 1.0-7.0% of CD8+ T cells. It was still unclear whether expanded NKG2C+ T cell clones were HCMV specific.

This clonotype was sampled from a man aged 50 or older who received an inactivated influenza vaccine. The V and J genes are TRBV5-1 and TRBJ2-7, with 12 nucleotides matching TRBD2. The specimen was PBMCs from blood, collected on the day of vaccination. CDR3: CASIEEASGRGEQYF. Here the CDR3 DNA reads TGCGCCAGCATTGAGGAGGCTAGCGGGAGGGGAGAGCAGTACTTC.